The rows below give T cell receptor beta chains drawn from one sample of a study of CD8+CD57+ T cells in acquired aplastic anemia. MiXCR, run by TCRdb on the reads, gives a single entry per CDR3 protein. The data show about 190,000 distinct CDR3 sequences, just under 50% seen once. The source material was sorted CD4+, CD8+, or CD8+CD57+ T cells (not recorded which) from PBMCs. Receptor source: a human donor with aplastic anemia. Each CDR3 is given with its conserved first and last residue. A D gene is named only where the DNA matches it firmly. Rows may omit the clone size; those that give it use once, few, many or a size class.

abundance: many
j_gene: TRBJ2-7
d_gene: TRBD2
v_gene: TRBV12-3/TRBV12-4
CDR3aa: CASSPYREGIKQYF
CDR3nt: TGTGCCAGCAGTCCGTACCGGGAGGGTATAAAACAGTACTTC

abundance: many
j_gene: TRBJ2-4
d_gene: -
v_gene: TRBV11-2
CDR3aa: CASSLGSRTKNIQYF
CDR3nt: TGTGCCAGCAGCTTAGGTTCACGGACCAAAAACATTCAGTACTTC

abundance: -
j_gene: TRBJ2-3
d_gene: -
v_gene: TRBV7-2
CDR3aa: CASSLAPGDTQYF
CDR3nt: TGTGCCAGCAGCTTAGCCCCCGGGGATACGCAGTATTTT

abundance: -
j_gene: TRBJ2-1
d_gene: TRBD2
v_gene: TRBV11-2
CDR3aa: CASSLRLAGDNNEQFF
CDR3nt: TGTGCCAGCAGCTTAAGACTAGCGGGGGACAACAATGAGCAGTTCTTC

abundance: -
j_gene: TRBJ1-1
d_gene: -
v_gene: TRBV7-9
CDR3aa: CASSLEVDNTEAFF
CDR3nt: TGTGCCAGCAGCTTAGAGGTCGACAACACTGAAGCTTTCTTT

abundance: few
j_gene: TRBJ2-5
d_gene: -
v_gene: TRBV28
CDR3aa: CASTTRTGIRETQYF
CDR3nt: TGTGCCAGCACCACCCGCACAGGGATAAGGGAGACCCAGTACTTC

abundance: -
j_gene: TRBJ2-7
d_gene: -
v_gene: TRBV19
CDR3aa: CASSLGIRYEQYF
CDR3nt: TGTGCCAGCAGTTTGGGTATTAGGTACGAGCAGTACTTC

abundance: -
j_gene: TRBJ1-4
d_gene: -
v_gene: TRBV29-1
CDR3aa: CSVEAGERGKLLF
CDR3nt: TGCAGCGTTGAAGCGGGGGAGCGAGGAAAACTGCTTTTT

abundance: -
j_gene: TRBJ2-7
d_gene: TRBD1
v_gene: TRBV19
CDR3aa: CASSIPTGPYEQYF
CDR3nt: TGTGCCAGTAGTATCCCGACAGGGCCCTACGAGCAGTACTTC

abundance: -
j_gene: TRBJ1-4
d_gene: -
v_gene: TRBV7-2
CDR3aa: CASSKQGRDEKLFF
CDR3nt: TGTGCCAGCAGCAAACAGGGAAGGGATGAAAAACTGTTTTTT

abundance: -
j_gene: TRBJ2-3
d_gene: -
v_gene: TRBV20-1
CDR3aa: CSGRRGNGDTQYF
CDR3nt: TGCAGTGGTAGACGGGGGAACGGCGATACGCAGTATTTT

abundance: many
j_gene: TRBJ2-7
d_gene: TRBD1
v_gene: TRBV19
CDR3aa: CASRRDRVSYEQYF
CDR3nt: TGTGCCAGTAGACGAGACAGGGTCTCCTACGAGCAGTACTTC

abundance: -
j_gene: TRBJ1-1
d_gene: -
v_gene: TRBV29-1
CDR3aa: CSVEPTGPEAFF
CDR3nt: TGCAGCGTTGAACCGACAGGTCCTGAAGCTTTCTTT

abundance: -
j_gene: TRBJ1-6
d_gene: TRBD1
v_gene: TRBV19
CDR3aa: CASSSRQGYNSPLHF
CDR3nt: TGTGCCAGTAGTAGCAGACAGGGCTATAATTCACCCCTCCACTTT

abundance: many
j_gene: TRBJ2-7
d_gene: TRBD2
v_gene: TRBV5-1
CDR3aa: CASSITSDYEQYF
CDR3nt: TGCGCCAGCAGCATAACTAGCGACTACGAGCAGTACTTC

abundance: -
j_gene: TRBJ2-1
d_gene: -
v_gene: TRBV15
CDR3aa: CATSRGRFSYNEQFF
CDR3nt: TGTGCCACCAGCAGAGGACGGTTCTCCTACAATGAGCAGTTCTTC

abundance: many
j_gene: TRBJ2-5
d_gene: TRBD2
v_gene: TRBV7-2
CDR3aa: CASSWTRKETQYF
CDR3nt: TGTGCCAGCAGCTGGACTAGAAAAGAGACCCAGTACTTC

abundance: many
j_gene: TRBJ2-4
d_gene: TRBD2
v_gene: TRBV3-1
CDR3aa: CASSPRLAGGTRNIQYF
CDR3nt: TGTGCCAGCAGCCCCCGACTAGCGGGTGGGACCAGAAACATTCAGTACTTC

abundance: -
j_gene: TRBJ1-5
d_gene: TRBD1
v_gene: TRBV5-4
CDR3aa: CASSLSDRGRPDGNQPQHF
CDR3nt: TGTGCCAGCAGCTTGTCGGACAGGGGAAGGCCGGACGGCAATCAGCCCCAGCATTTT

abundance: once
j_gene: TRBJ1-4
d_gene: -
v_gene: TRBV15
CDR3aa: CATSRDQGEKLFF
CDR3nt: TGTGCCACCAGCAGAGATCAGGGAGAAAAACTGTTTTTT

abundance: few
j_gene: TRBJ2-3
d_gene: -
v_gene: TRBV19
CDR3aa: CASSPQLDTQYF
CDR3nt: TGTGCCAGTAGTCCTCAATTGGATACGCAGTATTTT

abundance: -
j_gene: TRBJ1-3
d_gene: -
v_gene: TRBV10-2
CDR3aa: CASSGPDRPGTIYF
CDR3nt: TGCGCCAGCAGTGGCCCGGACCGCCCTGGCACCATATATTTT

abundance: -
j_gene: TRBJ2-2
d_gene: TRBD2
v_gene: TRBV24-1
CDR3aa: CATSEPSGGYDGELFF
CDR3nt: TGTGCCACCAGTGAACCTAGCGGAGGATATGACGGGGAGCTGTTTTTT

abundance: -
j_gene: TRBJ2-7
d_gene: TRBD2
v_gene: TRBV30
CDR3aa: CAWSPTVRGGQYF
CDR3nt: TGTGCCTGGAGTCCAACCGTCCGGGGGGGGCAGTACTTC

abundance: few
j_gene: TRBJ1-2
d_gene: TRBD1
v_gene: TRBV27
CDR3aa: CASSRGWDRGHQGYGYTF
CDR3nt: TGTGCCAGCAGTCGTGGGTGGGACAGGGGCCATCAAGGGTATGGCTACACCTTC

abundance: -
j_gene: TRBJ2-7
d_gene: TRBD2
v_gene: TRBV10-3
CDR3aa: CAIGGGVRAYEQYF
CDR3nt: TGTGCCATCGGGGGGGGGGTCCGGGCCTACGAGCAGTACTTC

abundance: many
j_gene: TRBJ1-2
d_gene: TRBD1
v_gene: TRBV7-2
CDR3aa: CASSQPPDRGHYGYTF
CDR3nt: TGTGCCAGCAGCCAACCCCCAGACAGGGGGCACTATGGCTACACCTTC

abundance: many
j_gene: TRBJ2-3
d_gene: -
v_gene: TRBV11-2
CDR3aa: CASSFHRRRRGNFTDTQYF
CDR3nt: TGTGCCAGCAGTTTTCACCGACGCCGGAGGGGGAACTTCACAGATACGCAGTATTTT

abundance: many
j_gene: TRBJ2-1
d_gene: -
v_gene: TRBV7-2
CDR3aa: CASSSSSRGSSYNEQFF
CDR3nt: TGTGCCAGCAGCTCATCTTCCCGGGGATCATCCTACAATGAGCAGTTCTTC

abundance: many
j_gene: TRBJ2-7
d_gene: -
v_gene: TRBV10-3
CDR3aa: CAISESSGSNSYEQYF
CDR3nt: TGTGCCATCAGTGAGTCGAGCGGGTCTAACTCCTACGAGCAGTACTTC

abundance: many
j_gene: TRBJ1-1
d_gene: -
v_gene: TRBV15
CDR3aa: CATSHQTAEAFF
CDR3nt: TGTGCCACCAGCCACCAGACAGCCGAAGCTTTCTTT

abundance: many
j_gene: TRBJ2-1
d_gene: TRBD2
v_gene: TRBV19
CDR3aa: CASRQRELSYNEQFF
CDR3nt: TGTGCCAGTAGGCAGCGGGAGTTGTCCTACAATGAGCAGTTCTTC

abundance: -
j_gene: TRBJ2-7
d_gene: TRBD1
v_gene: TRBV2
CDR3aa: CASSSRTGQEQYF
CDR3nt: TGTGCCAGCAGTAGCAGGACAGGGCAAGAGCAGTACTTC

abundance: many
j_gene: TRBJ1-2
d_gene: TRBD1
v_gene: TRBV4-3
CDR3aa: CASSHPDRDLRGYTF
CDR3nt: TGCGCCAGCAGCCATCCCGACAGGGATCTGAGAGGCTACACCTTC

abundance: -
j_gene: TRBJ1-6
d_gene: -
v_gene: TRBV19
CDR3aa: CASSIGSAHSPLHF
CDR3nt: TGTGCCAGTAGTATCGGTTCAGCACACTCACCCCTCCACTTT

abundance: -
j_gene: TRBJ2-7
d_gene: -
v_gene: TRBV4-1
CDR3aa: CASSQDPRLSYEQYF
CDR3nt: TGCGCCAGCAGCCAAGATCCCAGGTTATCCTACGAGCAGTACTTC

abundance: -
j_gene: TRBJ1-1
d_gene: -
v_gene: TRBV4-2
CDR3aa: CASSPTGPGGEAFF
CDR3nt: TGTGCCAGCAGCCCGACGGGCCCCGGGGGTGAAGCTTTCTTT

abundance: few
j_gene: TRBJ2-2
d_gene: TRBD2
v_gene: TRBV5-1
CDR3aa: CASSLWPSGSGVSGELFF
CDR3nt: TGCGCCAGCAGCTTGTGGCCTAGCGGGAGCGGGGTGTCCGGGGAGCTGTTTTTT

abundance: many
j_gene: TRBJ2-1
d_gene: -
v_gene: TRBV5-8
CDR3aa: CASSLKDQRPFF
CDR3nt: TGTGCCAGCAGCTTGAAAGACCAACGGCCGTTCTTC

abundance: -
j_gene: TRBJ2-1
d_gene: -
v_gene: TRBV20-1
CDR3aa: CSARDETDNEQFF
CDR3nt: TGCAGTGCTAGAGATGAGACTGACAATGAGCAGTTCTTC